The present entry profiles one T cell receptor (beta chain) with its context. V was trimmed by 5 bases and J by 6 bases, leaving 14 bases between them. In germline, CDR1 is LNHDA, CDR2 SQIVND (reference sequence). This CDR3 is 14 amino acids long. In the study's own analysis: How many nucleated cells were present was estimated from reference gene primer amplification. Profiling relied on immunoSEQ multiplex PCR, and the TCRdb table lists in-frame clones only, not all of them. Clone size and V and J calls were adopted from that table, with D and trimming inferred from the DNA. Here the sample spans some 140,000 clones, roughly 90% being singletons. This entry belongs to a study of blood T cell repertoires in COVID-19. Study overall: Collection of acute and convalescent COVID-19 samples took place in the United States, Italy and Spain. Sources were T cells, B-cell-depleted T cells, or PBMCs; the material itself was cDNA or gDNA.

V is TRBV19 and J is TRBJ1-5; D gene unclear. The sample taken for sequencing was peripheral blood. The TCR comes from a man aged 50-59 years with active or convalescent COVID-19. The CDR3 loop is CASSRMREGQPQHF. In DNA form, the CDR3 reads TGTGCCAGTAGTCGGATGAGGGAGGGTCAGCCCCAGCATTTT. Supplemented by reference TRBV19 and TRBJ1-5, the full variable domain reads DGGITQSPKYLFRKEGQNVTLSCEQNLNHDAMYWYRQDPGQGLRLIYYSQIVNDFQKGDIAEGYSVSREKKESFPLTVTSAQKNPTAFYLCASSRMREGQPQHFGDGTRLSIL.